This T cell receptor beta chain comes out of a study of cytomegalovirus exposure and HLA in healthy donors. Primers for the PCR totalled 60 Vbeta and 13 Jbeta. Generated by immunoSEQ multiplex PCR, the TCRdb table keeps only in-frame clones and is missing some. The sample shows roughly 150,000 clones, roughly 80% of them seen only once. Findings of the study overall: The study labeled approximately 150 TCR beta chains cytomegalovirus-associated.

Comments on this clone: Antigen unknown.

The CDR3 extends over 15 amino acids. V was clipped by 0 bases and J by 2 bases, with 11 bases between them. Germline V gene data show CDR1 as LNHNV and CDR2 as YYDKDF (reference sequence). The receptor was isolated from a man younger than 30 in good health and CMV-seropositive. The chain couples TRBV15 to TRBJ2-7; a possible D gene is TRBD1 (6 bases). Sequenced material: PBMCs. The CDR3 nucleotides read TGTGCCACCAGCAGAGATGAGGGGACAACCTACGAGCAGTACTTC. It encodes CATSRDEGTTYEQYF.